This T cell receptor beta chain was retrieved from a study of cytomegalovirus exposure and HLA in healthy donors. On the study more broadly: There were around 100 million unique TCR beta sequences, drawn from roughly 200 million T cells, in an earlier analysis. Findings of the study overall: Available immune exposure information covered CMV serostatus only. Later analysis identified 16,000 or so TCR beta sequences associated with HLA alleles, using a false discovery rate threshold of 0.05. Further analysis was carried out later, and it showed several of the most significant clusters appearing linked to common viral pathogens.

Deletions cut 4 bases from V and 4 bases from J, with 10 bases between. CDR1 is MDHEN, CDR2 SYDVKM, per germline. This CDR3 has 13 amino acids. Regarding this clone: Its specificity is unknown.

PCR was performed using 60 Vbeta and 13 Jbeta primers. Libraries were prepared by immunoSEQ multiplex PCR; TCRdb keeps only in-frame clonotypes and omits some of them. This sample has about 98,000 clones, with approximately 79% found just once. The sequence was collected from a male donor in good health and CMV-seronegative. Sequencing input: PBMCs. This chain uses TRBV28 with TRBJ1-1; no clear D. Here the CDR3 reads CASSYGYATEAFF. CDR3 DNA: TGTGCCAGCAGTTACGGGTACGCCACTGAAGCTTTCTTT. Looking up the rest from reference TRBV28 and TRBJ1-1 gives the full variable domain: DVKVTQSSRYLVKRTGEKVFLECVQDMDHENMFWYRQDPGLGLRLIYFSYDVKMKEKGDIPEGYSVSREKKERFSLILESASTNQTSMYLCASSYGYATEAFFGQGTRLTVV.